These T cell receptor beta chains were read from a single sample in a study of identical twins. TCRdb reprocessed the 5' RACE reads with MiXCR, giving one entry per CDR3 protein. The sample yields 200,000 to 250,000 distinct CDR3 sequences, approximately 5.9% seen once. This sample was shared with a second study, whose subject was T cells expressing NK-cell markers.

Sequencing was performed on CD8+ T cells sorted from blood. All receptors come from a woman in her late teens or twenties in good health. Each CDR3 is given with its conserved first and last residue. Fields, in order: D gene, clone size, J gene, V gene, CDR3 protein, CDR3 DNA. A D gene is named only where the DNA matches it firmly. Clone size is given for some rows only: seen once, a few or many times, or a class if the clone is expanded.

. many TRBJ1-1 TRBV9 CASSVAGGEAFF TGTGCCAGCAGCGTCGCTGGCGGGGAAGCTTTCTTT
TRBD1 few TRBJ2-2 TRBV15 CATATRDRGLGELFF TGTGCCACCGCGACCCGGGACAGGGGCCTCGGGGAGCTGTTTTTT
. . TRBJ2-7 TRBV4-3 CASSQDWRTPKSYEQYF TGCGCCAGCAGCCAAGATTGGAGGACCCCGAAGTCCTACGAGCAGTACTTC
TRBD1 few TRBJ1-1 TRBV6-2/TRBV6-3 CASSYSTGQGASSTEAFF TGTGCCAGCAGTTACTCGACGGGACAGGGGGCGTCGAGCACTGAAGCTTTCTTT
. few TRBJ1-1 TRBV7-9 CASSLASGLPEAFF TGTGCCAGCAGCTTAGCATCCGGGCTACCTGAAGCTTTCTTT
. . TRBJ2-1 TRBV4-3 CASSPNRRLEIPKDEQFF TGCGCCAGCAGCCCAAATCGGCGGTTAGAAATTCCTAAAGATGAGCAGTTCTTC
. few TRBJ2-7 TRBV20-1 CSARDRVLIYEQYF TGCAGTGCTAGAGATCGGGTCCTTATCTACGAGCAGTACTTC
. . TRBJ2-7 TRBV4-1 CASSQDTGQPPPYEQYF TGCGCCAGCAGCCAAGATACGGGGCAGCCTCCTCCCTACGAGCAGTACTTC
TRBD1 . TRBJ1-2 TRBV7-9 CASSAAGQGTLYGYTF TGTGCCAGCAGCGCCGCGGGACAGGGGACTTTATATGGCTACACCTTC
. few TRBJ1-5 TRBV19 CASSAPSWEPQHF TGTGCCAGTAGTGCCCCTTCATGGGAGCCCCAGCATTTT
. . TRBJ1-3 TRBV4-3 CASSQRGIGGNTIYF TGCGCCAGCAGCCAAAGGGGAATCGGTGGAAACACCATATATTTT
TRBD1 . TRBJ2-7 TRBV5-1 CASSLDPIQTGTSYEQYF TGCGCCAGCAGCTTGGACCCTATACAGACAGGGACGTCCTACGAGCAGTACTTC
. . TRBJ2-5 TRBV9 CASSAAGAPQETQYF TGTGCCAGCAGCGCTGCGGGGGCGCCCCAAGAGACCCAGTACTTC
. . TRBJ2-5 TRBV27 CASSSSGMGETQYF TGTGCCAGCAGTTCCTCCGGGATGGGGGAGACCCAGTACTTC
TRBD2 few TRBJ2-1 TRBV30 CAWSKVAGEEQFF TGTGCCTGGAGTAAGGTAGCGGGAGAAGAGCAGTTCTTC
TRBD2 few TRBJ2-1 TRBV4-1 CASSQDKREAYNEQFF TGCGCCAGCAGCCAAGACAAGCGGGAGGCCTACAATGAGCAGTTCTTC
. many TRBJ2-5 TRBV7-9 CASSLDSTQETQYF TGTGCCAGCAGCTTAGACAGCACCCAAGAGACCCAGTACTTC
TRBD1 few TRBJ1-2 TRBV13 CASSPSPPGQGDFGYTF TGTGCCAGCAGTCCGAGCCCACCGGGACAGGGTGATTTTGGCTACACCTTC
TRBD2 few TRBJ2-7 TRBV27 CASSPGLAVYEQYF TGTGCCAGCAGCCCGGGACTAGCTGTCTACGAGCAGTACTTC
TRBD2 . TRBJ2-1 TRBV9 CASSVVGGGANEQFF TGTGCCAGCAGCGTAGTAGGCGGGGGGGCCAATGAGCAGTTCTTC
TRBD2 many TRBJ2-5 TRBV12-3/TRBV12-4 CASSPGTSGTHRGETQYF TGTGCCAGCAGTCCCGGGACTAGCGGAACTCATAGGGGAGAGACCCAGTACTTC
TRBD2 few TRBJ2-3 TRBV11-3 CASSSATGGRAKDTQYF TGTGCCAGCAGCTCGGCAACCGGCGGGAGGGCCAAAGATACGCAGTATTTT
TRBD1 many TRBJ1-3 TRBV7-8 CASSAGQGAGNTIYF TGTGCCAGCAGCGCTGGACAGGGGGCTGGAAACACCATATATTTT
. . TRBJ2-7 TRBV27 CASSPSPYYEQYF TGTGCCAGCAGTCCTTCTCCTTACTACGAGCAGTACTTC
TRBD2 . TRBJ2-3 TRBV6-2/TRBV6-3 CASSYAPPTAQRGDSTDTQYF TGTGCCAGCAGTTACGCGCCGCCTACTGCCCAGCGGGGGGATAGCACAGATACGCAGTATTTT
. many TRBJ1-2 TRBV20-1 CSASIPNYGYTF TGCAGTGCCTCAATCCCGAACTATGGCTACACCTTC
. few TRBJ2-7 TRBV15 CATSRDPAVEYF TGTGCCACCAGCAGAGATCCGGCGGTGGAGTACTTC
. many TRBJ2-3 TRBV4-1 CASSLPGGDTQYF TGCGCCAGCAGCCTCCCTGGAGGAGATACGCAGTATTTT
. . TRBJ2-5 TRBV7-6 CASSPRDDQETQYF TGTGCCAGCAGCCCGAGGGACGACCAAGAGACCCAGTACTTC
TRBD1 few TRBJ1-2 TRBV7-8 CASSAVGGGYGYTF TGTGCCAGCAGCGCGGTAGGGGGCGGCTATGGCTACACCTTC
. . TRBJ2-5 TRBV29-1 CSVEDRYQETQYF TGCAGCGTTGAAGACAGGTACCAAGAGACCCAGTACTTC
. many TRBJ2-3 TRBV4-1 CASSQDGEQIHTDTQYF TGCGCCAGCAGCCAAGATGGGGAACAGATACACACAGATACGCAGTATTTT
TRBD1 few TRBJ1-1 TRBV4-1 CASRPGQGFAEAFF TGCGCCAGCAGACCCGGACAGGGTTTCGCTGAAGCTTTCTTT
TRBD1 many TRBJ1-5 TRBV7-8 CASSQDRANNQPQHF TGTGCCAGCAGCCAAGACAGGGCCAACAATCAGCCCCAGCATTTT
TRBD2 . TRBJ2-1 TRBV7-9 CASSLPSGADEQFF TGTGCCAGCAGCTTACCTAGCGGGGCGGATGAGCAGTTCTTC
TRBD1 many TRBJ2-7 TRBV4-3 CASSQGRGQHYEQYF TGCGCCAGCAGCCAAGGACGGGGACAGCACTACGAGCAGTACTTC
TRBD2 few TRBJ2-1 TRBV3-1 CASSQVPGLAHEQFF TGTGCCAGCAGCCAAGTCCCCGGACTAGCCCATGAGCAGTTCTTC
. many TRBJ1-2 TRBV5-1 CASSLGAGVFGGYTF TGCGCCAGCAGCTTGGGGGCCGGAGTCTTTGGAGGCTACACCTTC
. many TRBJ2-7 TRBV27 CASSPREYYEQYF TGTGCCAGCAGTCCACGAGAATACTACGAGCAGTACTTC
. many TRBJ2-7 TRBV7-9 CASSLMDYEQYF TGTGCCAGCAGTTTAATGGACTACGAGCAGTACTTC
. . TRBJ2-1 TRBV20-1 CSANPLGTTYNEQFF TGCAGTGCTAATCCGTTGGGGACAACTTACAATGAGCAGTTCTTC
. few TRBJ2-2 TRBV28 CASSLWTGELFF TGTGCCAGCAGTTTATGGACCGGGGAGCTGTTTTTT
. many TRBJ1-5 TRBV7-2 CASSLNSNQPQHF TGTGCCAGCAGCTTAAATAGCAATCAGCCCCAGCATTTT
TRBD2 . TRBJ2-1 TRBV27 CASSLTSGGTYNEQFF TGTGCCAGCAGTTTGACTAGCGGGGGAACGTACAATGAGCAGTTCTTC
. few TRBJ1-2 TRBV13 CASSLADRPYGYTF TGTGCCAGCAGCTTAGCGGACAGACCCTATGGCTACACCTTC
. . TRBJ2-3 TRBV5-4 CASSLGPTSTDTQYF TGTGCCAGCAGCTTGGGACCTACTAGCACAGATACGCAGTATTTT
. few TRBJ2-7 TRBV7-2 CASSGIAPPYEQYF TGTGCCAGCAGCGGTATAGCACCACCCTACGAGCAGTACTTC
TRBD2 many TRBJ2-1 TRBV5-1 CASSIGLAGGNEQFF TGCGCCAGCAGCATTGGACTAGCGGGAGGCAATGAGCAGTTCTTC
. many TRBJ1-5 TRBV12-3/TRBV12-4 CASSPTGLNQPQHF TGTGCCAGCAGTCCGACAGGCCTCAATCAGCCCCAGCATTTT
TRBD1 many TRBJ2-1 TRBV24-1 CATRDRGQNEQFF TGTGCCACCAGGGACAGGGGGCAGAATGAGCAGTTCTTC
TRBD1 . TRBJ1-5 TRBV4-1 CASSLTGQGWNQPQHF TGCGCCAGCAGCCTTACGGGACAGGGGTGGAATCAGCCCCAGCATTTT
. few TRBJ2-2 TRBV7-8 CASISGGNTGELFF TGTGCCAGCATATCGGGGGGCAACACCGGGGAGCTGTTTTTT
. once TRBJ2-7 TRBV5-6 CASSPGHPCEQYF TGTGCCAGCAGCCCCGGACACCCCTGCGAGCAGTACTTC
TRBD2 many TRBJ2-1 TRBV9 CASSVGERGGLNEQFF TGTGCCAGCAGCGTAGGTGAGCGGGGGGGCCTGAATGAGCAGTTCTTC
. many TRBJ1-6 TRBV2 CASSEGQVYNSPLHF TGTGCCAGCAGTGAAGGACAGGTCTATAATTCACCCCTCCACTTT
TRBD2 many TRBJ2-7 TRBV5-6 CASSSGLAAYEQYF TGTGCCAGCAGCTCGGGACTAGCGGCCTACGAGCAGTACTTC
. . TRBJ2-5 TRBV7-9 CASSSPVSQETQYF TGTGCCAGCAGCTCCCCGGTCTCCCAAGAGACCCAGTACTTC
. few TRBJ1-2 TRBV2 CASSVGHPDGYTF TGTGCCAGCAGTGTCGGCCATCCGGATGGCTACACCTTC
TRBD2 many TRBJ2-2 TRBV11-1 CASIPIGTSGSYNTGELFF TGTGCCAGCATCCCGATCGGGACTAGCGGGAGCTACAACACCGGGGAGCTGTTTTTT